The 13 T cell receptor beta chains listed next were all sequenced from one sample in a study of beta chain features in type 1 diabetes. Every bit of the isolated RNA underwent reverse transcription, so sequencing read expressed TCRB transcripts. Assay: immunoSEQ multiplex PCR; the TCRdb copy retains only in-frame clones and omits some. The sample consists of under 450,000 clones, about 15% of them appearing once. The sample taken for sequencing was naive CD4+ T cells from blood. These receptors originate from a man aged 30 to 39 in good health.

This clone was observed a handful of times. The rearrangement joins TRBV27 to TRBJ1-5, with a weak D call TRBD1 (5 bases). V dropped 7 bases and J dropped 0 bases, with 13 bases sitting between them. The CDR3 covers 15 residues. Germline-derived CDR1 and CDR2 are MNHEY and SMNVEV (reference sequence). CDR3 in amino acids: CASTLGGNSNQPQHF. CDR3 bases: TGTGCCAGCACACTGGGGGGGAATAGCAATCAGCCCCAGCATTTT.

This clone was counted a few times. The chain is built from TRBV28 and TRBJ1-5; TRBD1 agrees at 10 bases. V gave up 3 bases and J gave up 7 bases; unmatched junction bases: 6. CDR1 MDHEN and CDR2 SYDVKM come from the germline V gene. This CDR3 has 15 residues. In DNA form, the CDR3 reads TGTGCCAGCAGTTTGCAGACAGGGGGCGGGCAGCCCCAGCATTTT. Protein: CASSLQTGGGQPQHF.

The table lists this clone with a few counts. The chain links TRBV7-2 to TRBJ2-3, with no clear D. This CDR3 has 13 amino acids. Germline V gene data show CDR1 as SGHTA and CDR2 as FQGNSA. Trimming shortened V by 5 bases and J by 3 bases, and 9 bases separated the two germline ends. The CDR3 sequence is CASSRPSTDTQYF. CDR3 nucleotide sequence: TGTGCCAGCAGCCGCCCCAGTACAGATACGCAGTATTTT.

This sequence joins TRBV27 and TRBJ1-2, with TRBD1 identical over 7 bases. The CDR3 runs 15 residues. Trimming removed 6 bases from V and 8 bases from J; junction bases left unmatched: 15. Germline lookup yields CDR1 MNHEY and CDR2 SMNVEV (reference sequence). In DNA, the CDR3 is TGTGCCAGCAGGGTGACAGGGATAGGAGCCTGGGGCTACACCTTC. It encodes CASRVTGIGAWGYTF.

The chain uses TRBV9 and TRBJ2-2, with D unclear. Germline assignment: CDR1 SGDLS and CDR2 YYNGEE. This CDR3 region has 15 residues. V lost 3 bases and J 6 bases, leaving 15 bases between the germline ends. As DNA, the CDR3 is TGTGCCAGCAGCGGAAGGGCTCCCGGGCCCGGGGAGCTGTTTTTT. Encoded protein: CASSGRAPGPGELFF.

This clone came up once. V usage is TRBV19 and J usage is TRBJ2-7; 7 nucleotides agree with TRBD2. Unmatched junction bases numbered 20, after V lost 0 bases and J lost 3 bases. The CDR3 is 20 amino acids. CDR1 is LNHDA and CDR2 is SQIVND in the germline V gene (reference sequence). CDR3 residues: CASSIEPGGGRAHRDYEQYV. The CDR3 bases are TGTGCCAGTAGTATAGAACCCGGTGGGGGGAGGGCCCATCGGGACTACGAGCAGTACGTC.

V usage is TRBV13 and J usage is TRBJ2-3; 14 positions agree with TRBD2. The germline V gene encodes CDR1 PRHDT and CDR2 FYEKMQ (reference sequence). J was trimmed by 6 bases and V by 5 bases; bases with no gene match: 4. This CDR3 is built from 15 residues. The CDR3 sequence: CASSLRTSGRDTQYF. As DNA, the CDR3 is TGTGCCAGCAGCCTAAGGACTAGCGGGAGGGATACGCAGTATTTT.

This clone was seen a few times. The chain combines TRBV5-1 with TRBJ2-1; no definite D call. Germline V gives CDR1 SGHRS, CDR2 YFSETQ. CDR3 length equals 15 residues. The ends were cut back, 1 base at V and 9 bases at J, with 17 bases in the middle. CDR3 DNA: TGCGCCAGCAGCTTGAATAGGATCCACAATGGTGAGCAGTTCTTC. This gives the protein CASSLNRIHNGEQFF. Combining the CDR3 with reference TRBV5-1 and TRBJ2-1 gives the whole variable domain KAGVTQTPRYLIKTRGQQVTLSCSPISGHRSVSWYQQTPGQGLQFLFEYFSETQRNKGNFPGRFSGRQFSNSRSEMNVSTLELGDSALYLCASSLNRIHNGEQFFGPGTRLTVL.

The chain couples TRBV19 to TRBJ2-1; D is possibly TRBD2 (5 bases). The CDR3 loop spans 14 amino acids. V was cut by 7 bases and J by 8 bases, with 18 bases left in between. Germline assignment: CDR1 LNHDA and CDR2 SQIVND (reference sequence). CDR3 in amino acids: CASNQRRNGHEQFF. The CDR3 coding sequence is TGTGCCAGTAACCAGCGGCGGAACGGGCATGAGCAGTTCTTC.

This chain joins TRBV30 and TRBJ2-3; TRBD2 agrees at 10 bases. V shed 7 bases, J shed 4 bases, and the junction held 5 bases outside the gene matches. CDR1 is GTSNPN and CDR2 is SVGIG in the germline V gene (reference sequence). The CDR3 spans 13 residues. The CDR3 bases are TGTGCCTATAGCGGGAGGACCGCAGATACGCAGTATTTT. Protein product: CAYSGRTADTQYF.

The chain is built from TRBV30 and TRBJ1-2; TRBD1 might be the D (5 bases). CDR1 GTSNPN and CDR2 SVGIG come from the germline V gene (reference sequence). The CDR3 covers 15 residues. Trimming took 3 bases from V and 4 from J, leaving 18 bases between them. Here the CDR3 DNA reads TGTGCCTGGAGCAACCAAGGACAAGCCGTCTATGGCTACACCTTC. This codes for CAWSNQGQAVYGYTF.

The rearrangement links TRBV4-2 to TRBJ2-1, with TRBD2 matching 10 bases. J was trimmed by 6 bases and V by 1 base; bases with no gene match: 3. The germline gives CDR1 LGHNA, CDR2 YNFKEQ. This CDR3 is built from 15 residues. The CDR3 spells CASSQGVAGGNEQFF. CDR3 DNA: TGTGCCAGCAGCCAAGGAGTAGCGGGGGGCAATGAGCAGTTCTTC.

The CDR3 region is CASGFTLAGGTDTQYF. DNA for the CDR3: TGTGCTAGTGGTTTTACCCTAGCGGGGGGCACAGATACGCAGTATTTT. The chain is built from TRBV12-5 and TRBJ2-3; the match to TRBD2 covers 10 bases. The CDR3 is 16 amino acids. Trimming removed 3 bases from V and 1 base from J; junction bases left unmatched: 4. CDR1 is LGHNT and CDR2 is FRNRAP in the germline V gene.